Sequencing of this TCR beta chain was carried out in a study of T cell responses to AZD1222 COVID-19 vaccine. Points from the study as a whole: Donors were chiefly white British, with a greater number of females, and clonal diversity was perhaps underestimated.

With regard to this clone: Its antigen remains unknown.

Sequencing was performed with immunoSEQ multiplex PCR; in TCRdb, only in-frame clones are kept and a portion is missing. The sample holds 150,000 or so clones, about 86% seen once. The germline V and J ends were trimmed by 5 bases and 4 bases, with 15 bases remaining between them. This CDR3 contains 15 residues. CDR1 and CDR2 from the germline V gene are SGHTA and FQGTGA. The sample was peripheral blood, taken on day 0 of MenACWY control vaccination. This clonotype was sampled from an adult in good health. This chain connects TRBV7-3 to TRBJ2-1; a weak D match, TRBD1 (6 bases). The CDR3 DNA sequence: TGTGCCAGCAGCCCCCGGGACACCCATTACAATGAGCAGTTCTTC. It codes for CASSPRDTHYNEQFF.